Described below is a single T cell receptor beta chain sequence and its context. Its antigen is not known. The assay, immunoSEQ v3.0, was run at survey level. Assay used: immunoSEQ multiplex PCR; TCRdb lists only in-frame clones, some missing. The sample yields fewer than 35,000 clones, roughly 80% seen once. No donor had fewer than one pre-ART PBMC sample or fewer than two post-ART PBMC samples. Only United States sites treated participants with HIV. Cryopreserved PBMC numbered roughly 1-10 million per sample before DNA extraction. The sample comes from a study of long-term antiretroviral therapy in people with HIV. Study conclusions and caveats: In HIV, the repertoires covered a tighter span of CDR3 lengths than in controls.

This CDR3 has 15 amino acids. Germline CDR1 and CDR2: SGHNT and YYREEE (reference sequence). The germline V and J ends were trimmed by 0 bases and 0 bases, with 7 bases remaining between them. The sequence was obtained from a woman between 45 and 65 years old with HIV. The sample here was unsorted PBMCs, taken 2 years after starting antiretroviral therapy. This chain uses TRBV5-4 with TRBJ1-3; D is ambiguous. CDR3: CASSLDPVSGNTIYF. The CDR3 coding sequence is TGTGCCAGCAGCTTGGACCCCGTCTCTGGAAACACCATATATTTT.